One and the same sample provided the 5 T cell receptor beta chains below, sequenced in a study of shared clonotypes between healthy human individuals. Measured with immunoSEQ multiplex PCR; TCRdb has only the in-frame clones, and not every one. Found here are 1.4 million to 1.5 million clones, around 97% of them singletons; the top ten hold over 1%. The sequenced sample consisted of naive CD4+ T cells sorted from blood. Indicated subset: CD45RA+ positively selected. The receptors here all came from a man aged 25-45 years in good health.

The CDR3 DNA sequence: TGTGCCAGCAGCTCCAGGGATACGCAGTATTTT. This translates into CASSSRDTQYF. The J gene is TRBJ2-3, the V gene TRBV11-2; D remains unclear. V shed 4 bases and J shed 6 bases, with 5 bases lying between them. Germline V gene sequence: CDR1 SGHAT, CDR2 FQNNGV. The CDR3 is 11 residues long.

Notes on this clone: This specimen includes other DNA sequences encoding the same CDR3. This chain connects TRBV5-1 to TRBJ1-1; D is unresolved. CDR1 SGHRS and CDR2 YFSETQ come from the germline V gene. The germline V and J ends were trimmed by 0 bases and 1 base, with 7 bases remaining between them. The CDR3 is 14 residues long. CDR3 protein: CASSLVGGNTEAFF. The DNA for the CDR3 is TGCGCCAGCAGCTTGGTGGGAGGGAACACTGAAGCTTTCTTT.

V usage is TRBV19 and J usage is TRBJ2-1; unclear D gene. This CDR3 is built from 15 residues. Germline CDR1 reads LNHDA; CDR2 reads SQIVND (reference sequence). Deletions cut 1 base from V and 3 bases from J, with 10 bases between. The CDR3 DNA is TGTGCCAGTAGTATAGGGTTAGGGATCTACAATGAGCAGTTCTTC. Translating it yields CASSIGLGIYNEQFF.

This clone was detected once. This chain links TRBV7-6 with TRBJ1-1; D is ambiguous. Trimming stripped 1 base from V and 3 bases from J, with 9 bases between. CDR1 SGHVS and CDR2 FNYEAQ come from the germline V gene. The CDR3 loop spans 14 amino acids. The CDR3: CASSLGLWDTEAFF. The CDR3 region has the DNA TGTGCCAGCAGCTTAGGGCTATGGGACACTGAAGCTTTCTTT.

This clone was recorded once. CDR3 nucleotides: TGTGCCAGCAGTTTGGTAGCGGGGCCCGCCGGGGGGCAGTACTTC. This encodes CASSLVAGPAGGQYF. The chain is built from TRBV27 and TRBJ2-7; 8 positions agree with TRBD2. After removal of 3 bases from V and 9 bases from J, the junction contained 13 bases not matched to a gene. Germline V gene lookup returns CDR1 MNHEY and CDR2 SMNVEV (reference sequence). CDR3 length equals 15 residues.